The present entry profiles one TCR beta chain with its context. No antigen is known for it. The method was immunoSEQ multiplex PCR; TCRdb's version includes in-frame clones alone and lacks a portion of them. In the table there are 75,000 to 100,000 clones, roughly 90% of which are singletons. These data come from a study of T cell responses to AZD1222 COVID-19 vaccine. Points from the study as a whole: Among AZD1222 vaccinees, only 5 or 6 were seropositive at baseline. Clonal diversity was possibly underestimated, and white British individuals and females predominated among donors.

This CDR3 spans 13 amino acids. CDR1 SEHNR and CDR2 FQNEAQ come from the germline V gene (reference sequence). Trimming removed 8 bases at V and 0 bases at J, with 10 bases between. The clonotype comes from an adult who received the AZD1222 COVID-19 vaccine. The gene calls are TRBV7-9 and TRBJ1-2; D uncertain. The sample here was peripheral blood, taken 28 days after the second AZD1222 dose. The CDR3 coding sequence is TGTGCCAGCGTTATGGCAACTAACTATGGCTACACCTTC. Translation: CASVMATNYGYTF.